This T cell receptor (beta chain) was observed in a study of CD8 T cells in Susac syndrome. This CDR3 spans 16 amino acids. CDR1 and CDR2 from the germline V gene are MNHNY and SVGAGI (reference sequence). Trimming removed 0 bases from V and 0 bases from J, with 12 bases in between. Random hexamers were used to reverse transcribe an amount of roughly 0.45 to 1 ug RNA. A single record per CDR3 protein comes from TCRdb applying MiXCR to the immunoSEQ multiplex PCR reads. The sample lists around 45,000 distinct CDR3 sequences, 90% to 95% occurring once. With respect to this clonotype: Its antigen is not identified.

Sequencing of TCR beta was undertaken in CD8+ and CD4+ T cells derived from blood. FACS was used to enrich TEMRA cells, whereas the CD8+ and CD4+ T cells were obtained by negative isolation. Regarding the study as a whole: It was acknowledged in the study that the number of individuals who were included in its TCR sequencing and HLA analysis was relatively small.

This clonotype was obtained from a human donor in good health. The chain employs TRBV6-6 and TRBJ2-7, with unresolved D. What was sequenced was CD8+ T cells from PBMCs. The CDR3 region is CASSYSSDGDSYEQYF. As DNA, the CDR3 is TGTGCCAGCAGTTACTCCTCGGACGGCGACTCCTACGAGCAGTACTTC.